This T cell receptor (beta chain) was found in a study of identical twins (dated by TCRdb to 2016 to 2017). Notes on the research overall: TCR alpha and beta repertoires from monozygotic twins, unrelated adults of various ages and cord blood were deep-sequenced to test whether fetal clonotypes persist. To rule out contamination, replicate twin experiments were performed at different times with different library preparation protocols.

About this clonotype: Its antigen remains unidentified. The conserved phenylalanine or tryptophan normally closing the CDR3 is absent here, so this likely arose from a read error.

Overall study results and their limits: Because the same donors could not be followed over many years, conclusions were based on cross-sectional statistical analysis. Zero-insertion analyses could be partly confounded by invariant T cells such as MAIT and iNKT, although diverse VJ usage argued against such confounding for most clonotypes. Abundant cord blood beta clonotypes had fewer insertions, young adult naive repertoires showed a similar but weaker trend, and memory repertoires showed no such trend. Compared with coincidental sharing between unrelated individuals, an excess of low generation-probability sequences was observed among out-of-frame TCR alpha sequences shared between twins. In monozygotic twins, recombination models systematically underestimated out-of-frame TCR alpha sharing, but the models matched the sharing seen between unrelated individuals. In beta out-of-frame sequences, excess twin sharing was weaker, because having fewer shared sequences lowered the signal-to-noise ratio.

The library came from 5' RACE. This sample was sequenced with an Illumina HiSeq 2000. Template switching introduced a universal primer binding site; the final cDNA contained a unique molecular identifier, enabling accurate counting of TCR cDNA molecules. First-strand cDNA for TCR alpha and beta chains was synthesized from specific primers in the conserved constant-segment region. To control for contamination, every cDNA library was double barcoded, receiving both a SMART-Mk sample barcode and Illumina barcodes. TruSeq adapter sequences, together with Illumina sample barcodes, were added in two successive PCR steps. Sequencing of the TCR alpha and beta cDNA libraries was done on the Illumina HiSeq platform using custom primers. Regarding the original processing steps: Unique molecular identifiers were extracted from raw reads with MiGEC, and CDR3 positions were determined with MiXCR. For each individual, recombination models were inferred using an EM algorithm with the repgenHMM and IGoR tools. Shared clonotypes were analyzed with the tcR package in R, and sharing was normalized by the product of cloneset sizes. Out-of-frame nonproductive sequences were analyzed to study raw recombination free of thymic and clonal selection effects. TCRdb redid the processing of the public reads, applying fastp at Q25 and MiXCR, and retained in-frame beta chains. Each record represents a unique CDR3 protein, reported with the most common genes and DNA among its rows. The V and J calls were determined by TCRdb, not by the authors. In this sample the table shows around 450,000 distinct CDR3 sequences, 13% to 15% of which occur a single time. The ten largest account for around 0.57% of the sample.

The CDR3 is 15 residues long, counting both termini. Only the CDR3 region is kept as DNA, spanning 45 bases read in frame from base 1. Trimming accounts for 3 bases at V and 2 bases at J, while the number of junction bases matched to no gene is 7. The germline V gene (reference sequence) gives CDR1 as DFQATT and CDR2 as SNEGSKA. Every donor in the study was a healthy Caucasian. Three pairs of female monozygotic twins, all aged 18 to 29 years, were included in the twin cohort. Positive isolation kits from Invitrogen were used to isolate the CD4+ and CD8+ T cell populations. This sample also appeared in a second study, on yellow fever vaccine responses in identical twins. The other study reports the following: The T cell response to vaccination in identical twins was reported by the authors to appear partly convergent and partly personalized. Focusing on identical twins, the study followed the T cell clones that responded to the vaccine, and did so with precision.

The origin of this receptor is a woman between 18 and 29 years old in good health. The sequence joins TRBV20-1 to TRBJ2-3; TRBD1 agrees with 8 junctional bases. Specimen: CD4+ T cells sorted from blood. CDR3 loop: CSASRGQEVTDTQYS. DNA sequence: TGCAGTGCTAGTCGGGGACAGGAGGTCACAGATACGCAGTATTCT.